This is a list of T cell receptor beta chains from one sample in a study of T cells after yellow fever vaccination. TCRdb re-derived calls from the 5' RACE reads in MiXCR, one entry per CDR3 protein. The sample consists of 150,000 to 200,000 distinct CDR3 sequences, about a tenth of them appearing once. This sample comprised CD8+ T cells sorted from PBMCs, obtained 45 days after the yellow fever booster vaccination. These receptors originate from a man younger than 35 who received the YFV17D yellow fever vaccine. The CDR3 runs from the conserved cysteine through the conserved F or W. Fields, in order: V gene, J gene, D gene, clone size, CDR3 DNA, CDR3 protein. D genes are given only for firm matches. Expanded clones get a size class; other rows say once, few or many, or leave the size out.

>TRBV9|TRBJ2-7|NA|NA
TGTGCCAGCAGCGTAGATGGATCTGTTAACGAGCAGTACTTC
CASSVDGSVNEQYF
>TRBV7-9|TRBJ1-5|TRBD1|many
TGTGCCAGCAGCTTAGGGACAGGGGTAAATCAGCCCCAGCATTTT
CASSLGTGVNQPQHF
>TRBV9|TRBJ1-2|TRBD1|NA
TGTGCCAGCAGCCACCTCCGGGACAGGGGCCATGGCTACACCTTC
CASSHLRDRGHGYTF
>TRBV5-5|TRBJ2-1|TRBD1|NA
TGTGCCAGCAGCTTGTGGACAGGAGATACCTACAATGAGCAGTTCTTC
CASSLWTGDTYNEQFF
>TRBV7-6|TRBJ2-7|NA|NA
TGTGCCAGCAGCCCTGGCCCCGACAGCTCCTACGAGCAGTACTTC
CASSPGPDSSYEQYF
>TRBV9|TRBJ2-7|TRBD1|NA
TGTGCCAGCAGCGTAGGGGACAGGGCTTACGAGCAGTACTTC
CASSVGDRAYEQYF
>TRBV6-2/TRBV6-3|TRBJ2-5|NA|few
TGTGCCAGCAGCTTCCGACTGGTGCCCCAGTACTTC
CASSFRLVPQYF
>TRBV4-1|TRBJ2-5|NA|few
TGCGCCAGCAGCCAGGGCAGGTTGGCAGATTTTGGAGAGACCCAGTACTTC
CASSQGRLADFGETQYF
>TRBV12-3/TRBV12-4|TRBJ1-2|NA|NA
TGTGCCAGCAGTCCTACCAGGGTGGGCCCTGGCTACACCTTC
CASSPTRVGPGYTF
>TRBV2|TRBJ2-7|NA|NA
TGTGCCAGCAGTGATGGACAGAACGAGCAGTACTTC
CASSDGQNEQYF
>TRBV5-5|TRBJ1-5|TRBD1|NA
TGTGCCAGCAGCTGGGGGACAGTTAGCAATCAGCCCCAGCATTTT
CASSWGTVSNQPQHF
>TRBV9|TRBJ1-4|TRBD1|few
TGTGCCAGCAGCGTATATGGGACAGGGGATGAAAAACTGTTTTTT
CASSVYGTGDEKLFF
>TRBV4-1|TRBJ1-6|NA|NA
TGCGCCAGCAGCCAGCATACTGGGGCCCTCCACTTT
CASSQHTGALHF
>TRBV7-2|TRBJ2-7|TRBD1|NA
TGTGCCAGCAGCTCCCCTGACAGGGTCCACGAGCAGTACTTC
CASSSPDRVHEQYF
>TRBV27|TRBJ1-6|NA|NA
TGTGCCAGCAGTTTGGGGTCTGCTAATTCACCCCTCCACTTT
CASSLGSANSPLHF
>TRBV20-1|TRBJ1-1|NA|few
TGCAGTGCATTCGGGGGGAACACTGAAGCTTTCTTT
CSAFGGNTEAFF
>TRBV29-1|TRBJ2-1|NA|NA
TGCAGCGTTGATAGGACGGCGATGAATGAGCAGTTCTTC
CSVDRTAMNEQFF
>TRBV20-1|TRBJ2-3|TRBD2|NA
TGCAGTGCTAGCACTCTAGCGGGCGCCATCTCTAGCACAGATACGCAGTATTTT
CSASTLAGAISSTDTQYF
>TRBV2|TRBJ1-1|TRBD1|NA
TGTGCCAACCAGGGGACAGGCCTATTTGAAGCTTTCTTT
CANQGTGLFEAFF
>TRBV7-9|TRBJ2-3|TRBD2|few
TGTGCCAGCAGCTCCTTCGAGGGACTAGCGGGAGAATACACAGATACGCAGTATTTT
CASSSFEGLAGEYTDTQYF
>TRBV7-8|TRBJ1-6|NA|NA
TGTGCCAGCAAAAACACAGGGTCCGATTCACCCCTCCACTTT
CASKNTGSDSPLHF
>TRBV18|TRBJ1-2|NA|NA
TGTGCCAGCTCGCTCACCCCGGGGGCCTATGGCTACACCTTC
CASSLTPGAYGYTF
>TRBV27|TRBJ1-6|NA|few
TGTGCCAGCAGAGAACTGGGAGGTAATTCACCCCTCCACTTT
CASRELGGNSPLHF
>TRBV4-1|TRBJ1-2|NA|NA
TGCGCCAGCAGCCAAGATCGACCCCTCTCTGGCTACACCTTC
CASSQDRPLSGYTF
>TRBV29-1|TRBJ2-1|TRBD2|many
TGCAGCGTTGTTGTAGCGGGGGGTTTTAATGAGCAGTTCTTC
CSVVVAGGFNEQFF
>TRBV5-1|TRBJ2-5|NA|many
TGCGCCAGCAGCTTGGGAGCAGGCGGAGAGACCCAGTACTTC
CASSLGAGGETQYF
>TRBV5-1|TRBJ1-2|NA|few
TGCGCCAGCAGAGAGGCAGGAGTTAACTATGGCTACACCTTC
CASREAGVNYGYTF
>TRBV4-2|TRBJ2-5|NA|many
TGTGCCAGCAGCCAAGATCGCCAAGAGACCCAGTACTTC
CASSQDRQETQYF
>TRBV12-5|TRBJ2-1|TRBD2|few
TGTGCTAGTGGTTCGGGACTAGCGGGGAGCTCCTACAATGAGCAGTTCTTC
CASGSGLAGSSYNEQFF
>TRBV12-5|TRBJ1-2|NA|many
TGTGCTAGTGGAGGGGGGACGGACTATGGCTACACCTTC
CASGGGTDYGYTF
>TRBV7-8|TRBJ2-7|NA|NA
TGTGCCAGCAGCTCGGGACACAGTTCCTACGAGCAGTACTTC
CASSSGHSSYEQYF
>TRBV4-3|TRBJ1-6|TRBD1|few
TGCGCCAGCAGCCAGCTTACAGGGGGACGATCACCCCTCCACTTT
CASSQLTGGRSPLHF
>TRBV7-2|TRBJ2-3|TRBD2|few
TGTGCCAGCAGCTCACCCCGAGCGGGGGAGAGCACAGATACGCAGTATTTT
CASSSPRAGESTDTQYF
>TRBV6-2/TRBV6-3|TRBJ2-7|NA|few
TGTGCCAGCAGTTCGTATGGCAGCTCCTACGAGCAGTACTTC
CASSSYGSSYEQYF
>TRBV4-3|TRBJ2-7|NA|few
TGCGCCAGCAGCCAAGATGTCAGGGAACCCTACGAGCAGTACTTC
CASSQDVREPYEQYF
>TRBV6-2/TRBV6-3|TRBJ2-5|NA|few
TGTGCCAGCAGTTACTCGACCAGGGGAAGTTCCAGAGAGACCCAGTACTTC
CASSYSTRGSSRETQYF
>TRBV12-3/TRBV12-4|TRBJ2-1|NA|NA
TGTGCCAGCAGCCCCGACGGGGCACCACACAATGAGCAGTTCTTC
CASSPDGAPHNEQFF
>TRBV6-4|TRBJ2-2|TRBD2|medium-sized
TGTGCCAGCAGTGACGGGACTAGCACCGGGGAGCTGTTTTTT
CASSDGTSTGELFF
>TRBV29-1|TRBJ2-1|TRBD2|few
TGCAGCGGGCGGGGGGCGGAGAATGAGCAGTTCTTC
CSGRGAENEQFF
>TRBV12-3/TRBV12-4|TRBJ1-5|NA|few
TGTGCCAGCAGTGCGACAGTATCAAATCAGCCCCAGCATTTT
CASSATVSNQPQHF
>TRBV6-1|TRBJ2-5|TRBD2|many
TGTGCCAGCAGTGAAGCGGGGGGGCAAGAGACCCAGTACTTC
CASSEAGGQETQYF